This T cell receptor beta chain was profiled in a study of metastatic and nonmetastatic thyroid tumors. The wider study: A comparison of repertoires was made across blood and tumor or nodule tissue from malignant and benign thyroid patients. General study results and limits: When malignant thyroid tumors were compared with benign nodules, TCR beta diversity was reportedly significantly higher in the malignant tumors. This held in both blood and tumor samples.

All patients reached thyroid surgery having received no treatment beforehand. This clone was counted many times. Its antigen remains unknown. Under the authors' procedure: To classify distant metastasis in papillary thyroid cancer, a model was built from CDR3 differences across clinicopathological groups. TCRdb re-clonotyped the PCR reads through MiXCR. TCRdb assigned the V and J calls; the authors' analysis was not used. The repertoire includes about 18,000 clones, about 33% of them detected once, and approximately 9.1% sits in the top ten. The clonotype was recovered from a male donor with papillary thyroid cancer or a benign thyroid nodule (not recorded which). Some clones in this sample may be carry-over from other donors' samples. Sequenced material: tumor tissue.

This CDR3 is CASSRTEAFF. The CDR3 bases are TGTGCCAGCAGCCGCACTGAAGCTTTCTTT. The rearrangement joins TRBV7-9 to TRBJ1-1, with unresolved D. The germline V and J ends were trimmed by 5 bases and 4 bases, with 2 bases remaining between them. The CDR3 consists of 10 residues. Germline assignment: CDR1 SEHNR and CDR2 FQNEAQ (reference sequence).